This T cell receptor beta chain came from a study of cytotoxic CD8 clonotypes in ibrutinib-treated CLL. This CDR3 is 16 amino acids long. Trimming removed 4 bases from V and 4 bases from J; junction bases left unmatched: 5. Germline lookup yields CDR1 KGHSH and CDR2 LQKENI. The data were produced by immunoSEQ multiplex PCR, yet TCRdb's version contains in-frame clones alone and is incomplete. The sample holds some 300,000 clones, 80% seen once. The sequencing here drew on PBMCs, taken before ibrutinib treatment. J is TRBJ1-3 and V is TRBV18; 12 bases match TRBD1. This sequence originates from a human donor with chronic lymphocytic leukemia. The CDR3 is CASSQGQGATGNTIYF. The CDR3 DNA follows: TGTGCCAGCTCACAGGGACAGGGGGCGACAGGAAACACCATATATTTT.